These 15 T cell receptor beta chains were sequenced from one sample in a study of cytomegalovirus exposure and HLA in healthy donors. The table came from immunoSEQ multiplex PCR; TCRdb's copy has only in-frame clones and leaves some out. The sample lists 140,000 or so clones, 85% to 90% occurring once. The specimen sequenced was PBMCs. Receptors originate from a woman aged 18-29 years in good health and CMV-seropositive.

The chain carries TRBV19 and TRBJ2-7; a possible D gene is TRBD1 (6 bases). CDR1 is LNHDA and CDR2 is SQIVND in the germline V gene (reference sequence). The CDR3 covers 13 residues. Trimming left V 8 bases short and J 12 bases short, with 23 bases between. The CDR3 here is CASSPSGTTVWYF. In nucleotides, the CDR3 is TGTGCCAGTTCCCCCTCCGGGACAACCGTTTGGTACTTC. Using reference TRBV19 and TRBJ2-7 for the parts outside the CDR3, the full variable domain is DGGITQSPKYLFRKEGQNVTLSCEQNLNHDAMYWYRQDPGQGLRLIYYSQIVNDFQKGDIAEGYSVSREKKESFPLTVTSAQKNPTAFYLCASSPSGTTVWYFGPGTRLTVT.

The genes are TRBV19 and TRBJ1-1, with 7 bases that match TRBD1. Trimming at V came to 7 bases and at J to 1 base, leaving 21 bases not matched to a gene. CDR1 is LNHDA and CDR2 is SQIVND in the germline V gene (reference sequence). The CDR3 length is 19 residues. CDR3 nucleotides: TGTGCCAGTACCAGAGTGGGGACGACAGGGCGGTGGGCGAACACTGAAGCTTTCTTT. Translated: CASTRVGTTGRWANTEAFF.

The chain carries TRBV21-1 and TRBJ2-1; the D call TRBD1 from the table was never checked on the DNA. TRBV21-1 is shown as a pseudogene. The CDR3 is made up of 16 amino acids. The DNA of the CDR3 is TGTGCCAGCAGCCTACCCCCGGGGACAGCCTACAATGAGCAGTTCTTC. Its translation: CASSLPPGTAYNEQFF.

The rearrangement links TRBV7-9 to TRBJ1-2; 9 bases are shared with TRBD1. CDR1 and CDR2 from the germline V gene are SEHNR and FQNEAQ (reference sequence). The V segment lost 5 bases and the J segment 5 bases; nucleotides outside the gene matches: 18. CDR3 length: 18 amino acids. CDR3 in DNA: TGTGCCAGCAGCCCCCAGTCCCGGGACAGGGACGGAGGGTATGGCTACACCTTC. It translates to CASSPQSRDRDGGYGYTF.

Concerning this clone itself: The sample holds other DNA sequences that translate to the same CDR3. The chain carries TRBV9 and TRBJ2-7; 8 positions match TRBD2. Germline-derived CDR1 and CDR2 are SGDLS and YYNGEE. Germline trimming cut 0 bases from V and 4 bases from J; bases unmatched to any gene: 3. This CDR3 spans 14 amino acids. CDR3 sequence reads: CASSVAGGPYEQYF. The CDR3 region has the DNA TGTGCCAGCAGCGTAGCGGGGGGGCCTTACGAGCAGTACTTC.

As to this clone: Germline and junction disagree at one end, which may indicate a read error. The chain links TRBV6-5 to TRBJ1-2, with D perhaps TRBD1 (5 bases). The CDR3 totals 11 residues. Germline V CDR1 and CDR2: MNHEY, SVGAGI. This CDR3 reads CASSSSMGLAF. CDR3 nucleotide sequence: TGTGCCAGCAGTTCCTCGATGGGGCTCGCCTTC.

The V and J genes are TRBV7-9 and TRBJ2-5, with D perhaps matching TRBD2 (5 bases). Germline CDR1 is SEHNR and CDR2 is FQNEAQ (reference sequence). Trimming removed 2 bases from V and 4 bases from J, with 8 bases in between. This CDR3 region has 13 residues. The CDR3 nucleotides read TGTGCCAGCAGCTTATTGGCGGGAGAGACCCAGTACTTC. Translating it yields CASSLLAGETQYF.

Only one count was recorded for this clone. The chain couples TRBV30 to TRBJ1-2, with D perhaps matching TRBD1 (5 bases). V was clipped by 1 base and J by 3 bases, with 9 bases between them. The CDR3 is 13 residues long. Germline CDR1 reads GTSNPN; CDR2 reads SVGIG (reference sequence). CDR3 protein: CAWSAARDYGYTF. As DNA, the CDR3 is TGTGCCTGGAGTGCCGCCAGGGACTATGGCTACACCTTC. Complete variable domain (other parts from reference TRBV30 and TRBJ1-2): SQTIHQWPATLVQPVGSPLSLECTVEGTSNPNLYWYRQAAGRGLQLLFYSVGIGQISSEVPQNLSASRPQDRQFILSSKKLLLSDSGFYLCAWSAARDYGYTFGSGTRLTVV.

This sequence joins TRBV27 and TRBJ2-1; TRBD1 is a possible D gene (5 bases). Germline assignment: CDR1 MNHEY and CDR2 SMNVEV (reference sequence). V gave up 3 bases and J gave up 8 bases, with 14 bases separating them. The CDR3 covers 14 residues. The CDR3 bases are TGTGCCAGCAGTTTTCGTGACAGTACGGATGAGCAGTTCTTC. Its protein is CASSFRDSTDEQFF.

V is TRBV7-8 and J is TRBJ2-6; D unresolved. Between the trimmed V and J ends, which lost 11 bases and 4 bases, there was a span of 12 bases. The CDR3 extends over 13 amino acids. In germline, CDR1 is SGHVS, CDR2 FQNEAQ. CDR3 DNA: TGTGCCTCGGGTGAACACGGGGCCAACGTCCTGACTTTC. It encodes CASGEHGANVLTF. The entire variable domain, with the rest obtained from reference TRBV7-8 and TRBJ2-6, is as follows: GAGVSQSPRYKVAKRGQDVALRCDPISGHVSLFWYQQALGQGPEFLTYFQNEAQLDKSGLPSDRFFAERPEGSVSTLKIQRTQQEDSAVYLCASGEHGANVLTFGAGSRLTVL.

The V call is TRBV9, the J call TRBJ2-3, with no clear D. Germline lookup yields CDR1 SGDLS and CDR2 YYNGEE. Trimming cost V 3 bases and J 6 bases, with 8 bases left between them. This CDR3 region has 12 residues. The CDR3 reads CASSGYSDTQYF. The CDR3 DNA reads TGTGCCAGCAGCGGGTACTCGGATACGCAGTATTTT.

The chain carries TRBV7-7 and TRBJ2-2; D not resolved. Trimming took 5 bases from V and 5 from J, leaving 6 bases between them. Looked up from germline, CDR1 is SSHAT and CDR2 is FNYEAQ (reference sequence). The CDR3 runs to 12 residues. The CDR3 DNA reads as TGTGCCAGCAGCCCTACGACCGGGGAGCTGTTTTTT. This translates into CASSPTTGELFF.

This rearrangement joins TRBV6-5 to TRBJ2-7, with 10 bases matching TRBD1. CDR1 and CDR2 (germline): MNHEY, SVGAGI. The CDR3 loop spans 14 amino acids. The V and J ends lost 2 bases and 2 bases, in that order; junction bases with no gene match: 0. CDR3 region: CASSYGTGAYEQYF. The CDR3 DNA follows: TGTGCCAGCAGTTACGGGACAGGGGCCTACGAGCAGTACTTC.

The chain employs TRBV6-5 and TRBJ2-7, with D uncertain. Trimming removed 2 bases from V and 3 bases from J, with 8 bases in between. Germline CDR1 and CDR2: MNHEY and SVGAGI. The CDR3 loop spans 13 amino acids. CDR3 amino acids: CASSYDPSYEQYF. The CDR3 bases are TGTGCCAGCAGTTACGACCCTAGCTACGAGCAGTACTTC.

The chain links TRBV7-8 to TRBJ1-2, with a weak D call TRBD1 (5 bases). The V end was cut by 5 bases, the J end by 1 base, with 14 bases between. CDR3 length equals 15 residues. Germline V gene lookup returns CDR1 SGHVS and CDR2 FQNEAQ. The chain's CDR3 is CASSEKWGGNYGYTF. Written as DNA, the CDR3 is TGTGCCAGCAGCGAGAAGTGGGGCGGTAACTATGGCTACACCTTC.